This T cell receptor beta chain appears in the sequencing data of a study of Ad26.COV2.S vaccination and SARS-CoV-2 variants. Treatment noted: 15 to 20 received Ad26.COV2.S at low or high dose, single or two shots; several received placebo; per-sample allocation not given. Specimens were obtained on day 63 following the first vaccine or placebo injection. Trimming shortened V by 2 bases and J by 1 base, and 5 bases separated the two germline ends. The CDR3 length is 13 residues. Germline-derived CDR1 and CDR2 are MNHEY and SMNVEV (reference sequence). Libraries were prepared by immunoSEQ multiplex PCR; TCRdb keeps only in-frame clonotypes and omits some of them. The sample yields roughly 380,000 clones, roughly 90% seen once.

The chain recombines TRBV27 with TRBJ1-1; D remains unclear. The source of this sequence is a person aged 18-65 years who received the Ad26.COV2.S COVID-19 vaccine or a placebo. Sequenced here: peripheral blood, sampled in a trial of Ad26.COV2.S vaccine versus placebo. CDR3 sequence reads: CASSLAGNTEAFF. For the CDR3, the DNA is TGTGCCAGCAGTTTAGCCGGGAACACTGAAGCTTTCTTT.